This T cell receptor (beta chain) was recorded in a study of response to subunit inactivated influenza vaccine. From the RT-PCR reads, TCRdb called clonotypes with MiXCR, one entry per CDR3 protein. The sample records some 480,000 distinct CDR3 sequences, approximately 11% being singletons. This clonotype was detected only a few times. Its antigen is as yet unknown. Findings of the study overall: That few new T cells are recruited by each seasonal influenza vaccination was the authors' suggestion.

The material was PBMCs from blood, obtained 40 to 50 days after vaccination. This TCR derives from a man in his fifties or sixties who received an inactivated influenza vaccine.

The CDR3 region has the DNA TGCAGTGCTAGACTAGCGGGGGGGGCAGATACGCAGTATTTT. Translation: CSARLAGGADTQYF. The V and J genes are TRBV20-1 and TRBJ2-3; TRBD2 aligns across 12 bases. This CDR3 comprises 14 residues. Per the germline V gene, CDR1 is DFQATT and CDR2 is SNEGSKA (reference sequence). V dropped 2 bases and J dropped 4; count of bases not matched to a gene: 1.